The 13 T cell receptor beta chains below were found in one sample sequenced in a study of blood T cell repertoires in COVID-19. The method was immunoSEQ multiplex PCR; TCRdb's version includes in-frame clones alone and lacks a portion of them. The sample lists 100,000 to 120,000 clones; around 85% were seen once. Sequencing was carried out using peripheral blood. The receptors were sampled from an older woman with COVID-19, enrolled during active disease.

The J gene is TRBJ1-6, the V gene TRBV7-6, with 8 bases identical to TRBD1. Trimming cost V 5 bases and J 10 bases; bases outside gene matches: 10. The CDR3 runs to 15 residues. Germline CDR1 reads SGHVS; CDR2 reads FNYEAQ. This chain's CDR3 is CASSLGTGPLSPLHF. In DNA form, the CDR3 reads TGTGCCAGCAGCCTCGGGACAGGCCCCCTCTCACCCCTCCACTTT.

The chain carries TRBV29-1 and TRBJ1-1; D might be TRBD1 (6 bases). The V gene lost 2 bases and the J gene lost 1 base, with 26 bases spanning the gap. CDR1 is SQVTM, CDR2 ANQGSEA, per germline. The CDR3 sequence is 19 residues long. CDR3: CSVEPESTTGKGENTEAFF. CDR3 coding DNA: TGCAGCGTTGAACCCGAGTCTACGACAGGCAAGGGGGAGAACACTGAAGCTTTCTTT.

This clone was observed once. The CDR3, as DNA: TGTGCCATCAGAGCACCGGGACAGGGGTCGTTAACGAACACTGAAGCTTTCTTT. It translates to CAIRAPGQGSLTNTEAFF. This sequence joins TRBV10-3 and TRBJ1-1, with 10 bases matching TRBD1. There are 18 residues in the CDR3. The trim removed 6 bases at V and 1 base at J, leaving 14 bases unmatched. From germline, CDR1 is ENHRY and CDR2 SYGVKD.

This clone was seen only a few times. This CDR3 is also generated by other DNA sequences in the sample. This chain joins TRBV5-1 and TRBJ1-1; 9 bases agree with TRBD1. The CDR3 is made up of 16 amino acids. V lost 4 bases, J lost 0 bases, and 7 bases stayed unmatched. CDR1 and CDR2 (germline): SGHRS, YFSETQ. The CDR3 region has the DNA TGCGCCAGCAGCATCCGGGACAGGGCCATGAACACTGAAGCTTTCTTT. This sequence encodes CASSIRDRAMNTEAFF. The entire variable domain, with the rest obtained from reference TRBV5-1 and TRBJ1-1, is as follows: KAGVTQTPRYLIKTRGQQVTLSCSPISGHRSVSWYQQTPGQGLQFLFEYFSETQRNKGNFPGRFSGRQFSNSRSEMNVSTLELGDSALYLCASSIRDRAMNTEAFFGQGTRLTVV.

This chain connects TRBV14 to TRBJ1-2; no definite D call. Trimming took 8 bases from V and 3 from J, leaving 10 bases between them. The V gene's germline CDR1 is SGHDN and CDR2 FVKESK. CDR3 size: 12 residues. The CDR3, as DNA: TGTGCCAGCGCACCGGGTGACTATGGCTACACCTTC. This translates into CASAPGDYGYTF.

This clone turned up a few times. The V call is TRBV11-2, the J call TRBJ1-3; TRBD1 might be the D (5 bases). The CDR3 length is 15 residues. V was trimmed by 4 bases and J by 8 bases, leaving 18 bases between them. The V gene's germline CDR1 is SGHAT and CDR2 FQNNGV. In DNA, the CDR3 is TGTGCCAGCAGCTCCCGTGGGGGGGAGTCGGACACCATATATTTT. Amino acid sequence: CASSSRGGESDTIYF.

CDR3 in amino acids: CASSLSVNQPQHF. The CDR3 DNA sequence: TGTGCCAGCAGCTTATCCGTCAATCAGCCCCAGCATTTT. This sequence joins TRBV7-3 and TRBJ1-5, with unresolved D. The CDR3 sequence is 13 residues long. Germline V CDR1 and CDR2: SGHTA, FQGTGA. The V end was cut by 2 bases, the J end by 3 bases, with 5 bases between.

CDR3 sequence reads: CATQTGDGTVAFF. As DNA, the CDR3 is TGTGCCACCCAGACAGGGGACGGCACGGTAGCTTTCTTT. The chain couples TRBV24-1 to TRBJ1-1, with 8 bases fitting TRBD1. Per the germline V gene, CDR1 is KGHDR and CDR2 is SFDVKD. V dropped 9 bases and J dropped 10; count of bases not matched to a gene: 12. The CDR3 spans 13 residues.

V is TRBV29-1 and J is TRBJ2-5, with 10 bases that match TRBD1. V lost 6 bases, J lost 5 bases, and 9 bases stayed unmatched. The CDR3 sequence is 14 residues long. In germline, CDR1 is SQVTM, CDR2 ANQGSEA. This chain's CDR3 is CSVGTGTGEETQYF. The CDR3 nucleotides are TGCAGCGTCGGAACCGGGACAGGGGAGGAGACCCAGTACTTC.

A few counts support this clone. This chain links TRBV5-5 with TRBJ2-2; 10 bases map to TRBD1. Germline V lookup: CDR1 SGHKS, CDR2 YYEKEE (reference sequence). Trimming at V came to 4 bases and at J to 5 bases, leaving 5 bases not matched to a gene. The CDR3 has 15 residues. The CDR3 DNA is TGTGCCAGCAGCGAAGGACAGGGGGGAACCGGGGAGCTGTTTTTT. It encodes CASSEGQGGTGELFF.

The chain couples TRBV18 to TRBJ1-2; D ambiguous. Looked up from germline, CDR1 is KGHSH and CDR2 is LQKENI. The CDR3 has 15 residues. Trimming cost V 3 bases and J 1 base, with 12 bases left between them. The CDR3 region is CASSPREQSNYGYTF. In nucleotides, the CDR3 is TGTGCCAGCTCACCCCGAGAACAGAGTAACTATGGCTACACCTTC.

The gene calls are TRBV11-3 and TRBJ2-1; TRBD2 matches 9 bases. The CDR3 extends over 14 amino acids. V was clipped by 4 bases and J by 4 bases; unmatched bases: 2. CDR1 and CDR2 from the germline V gene are SGHNT and YENEEA. CDR3 DNA sequence: TGTGCCAGCAGCTCAGCGGGGGGTTACAATGAGCAGTTCTTC. This translates into CASSSAGGYNEQFF.

The rearrangement joins TRBV6-5 to TRBJ1-6, with TRBD1 matching over 7 bases. The CDR3 runs 14 residues. The J segment lost 5 bases and the V segment lost 7 bases, leaving 5 bases of the junction unmatched. The germline gives CDR1 MNHEY, CDR2 SVGAGI. Written as DNA, the CDR3 is TGTGCCAGCACCGGGACAGTAAATAATTCACCCCTCCACTTT. It translates to CASTGTVNNSPLHF.